The rows below give T cell receptor beta chains drawn from one sample of a study of post-analysis software for immune sequencing data. TCRdb recomputed calls from the PCR reads with MiXCR, one row per CDR3 protein. The data show about 810,000 distinct CDR3 sequences, with around 53% seen just once and 4% to 5.5% held by the top ten. Source material: blood. The source of these receptors is a girl under 18 with multiple sclerosis. Both conserved end residues are part of each CDR3. The D gene is left open where the match is weak. Size is omitted from some rows. Given values are once, few, many or a class for expanded clones.

TRBD1 | NA | TRBJ1-2 | TRBV29-1 | 16 | CSVEKGGTDRNYGYTF | TGCAGCGTTGAAAAAGGAGGGACAGACAGGAACTATGGCTACACCTTC
NA | NA | TRBJ2-7 | TRBV3-1 | 14 | CASSHPSRAYEQYF | TGTGCCAGCAGCCACCCCTCGCGGGCCTACGAGCAGTACTTC
TRBD1 | NA | TRBJ2-7 | TRBV7-9 | 15 | CASSFVPGQDYEQYF | TGTGCCAGCAGCTTTGTGCCGGGACAGGATTACGAGCAGTACTTC
TRBD2 | once | TRBJ2-5 | TRBV20-1 | 16 | CSAPKASGRIGETQYF | TGCAGTGCTCCGAAGGCTAGCGGGAGGATCGGGGAGACCCAGTACTTC
NA | NA | TRBJ2-7 | TRBV7-3 | 17 | CASSLSRGQGDYNEQYF | TGTGCCAGCAGCTTAAGTCGTGGGCAGGGGGACTACAATGAGCAGTACTTC
TRBD1 | NA | TRBJ1-1 | TRBV6-6 | 14 | CASSYSRDRGLAFF | TGTGCCAGCAGTTACTCGAGGGACAGGGGCTTGGCTTTCTTT
TRBD1 | NA | TRBJ2-1 | TRBV20-1 | 17 | CSANRDRPDRIYNEQFF | TGCAGTGCTAATCGAGATCGCCCGGACAGGATCTACAATGAGCAGTTCTTC
NA | few | TRBJ2-5 | TRBV10-2 | 14 | CASRAGTSRPEQYF | TGCGCCAGCAGAGCCGGGACTTCCCGCCCAGAGCAGTACTTC
TRBD2 | NA | TRBJ2-7 | TRBV20-1 | 14 | CSARRAGGPEEQYF | TGCAGTGCTCGGAGGGCGGGAGGGCCGGAGGAGCAGTACTTC
TRBD1 | NA | TRBJ1-2 | TRBV5-6 | 16 | CASSPWPGTVLGGYTF | TGTGCCAGCAGCCCGTGGCCCGGGACAGTTCTAGGTGGCTACACCTTC
NA | NA | TRBJ2-3 | TRBV12-3/TRBV12-4 | 13 | CASRDLRTDTQYF | TGTGCCAGCAGGGATCTCCGTACAGATACGCAGTATTTT
TRBD1 | NA | TRBJ2-3 | TRBV20-1 | 15 | CSATALTGLRDTQYF | TGCAGTGCTACCGCGCTGACAGGGCTGAGGGATACGCAGTATTTT
NA | NA | TRBJ2-3 | TRBV7-2 | 13 | CASSLLYTDTQYF | TGTGCCAGCAGCTTATTGTACACAGATACGCAGTATTTT
NA | NA | TRBJ2-1 | TRBV9 | 15 | CASSVDPFSYNEQFF | TGTGCCAGCAGCGTAGACCCTTTTAGCTACAATGAGCAGTTCTTC
TRBD1 | few | TRBJ2-7 | TRBV3-1 | 17 | CASSRKKGTGASYEQYF | TGTGCCAGCAGCCGCAAAAAGGGGACAGGGGCCTCCTACGAGCAGTACTTC
NA | NA | TRBJ1-3 | TRBV5-1 | 13 | CASSPNPGNTIYF | TGCGCCAGCAGTCCAAATCCGGGAAACACCATATATTTT
NA | few | TRBJ2-1 | TRBV5-5 | 17 | CASSLLLQRSSCNEQFF | TGTGCCAGCAGCTTGCTATTGCAGCGGAGCTCCTGCAATGAGCAGTTCTTC
NA | NA | TRBJ2-3 | TRBV12-3/TRBV12-4 | 19 | CASRDRSVLRNGGTDTQYF | TGTGCCAGCAGGGATAGGTCTGTATTGCGCAACGGGGGCACAGATACGCAGTATTTT
NA | NA | TRBJ1-2 | TRBV6-1 | 13 | CASRTWGLGGYTF | TGTGCCAGCAGAACCTGGGGTCTGGGCGGCTACACCTTC
NA | NA | TRBJ1-2 | TRBV6-5 | 13 | CASSYSDSYGYTF | TGTGCCAGCAGTTATTCGGACAGTTATGGCTACACCTTC
NA | few | TRBJ2-5 | TRBV5-5 | 16 | CASSPGRGERQETQYF | TGTGCCAGCAGCCCTGGAAGGGGGGAGAGGCAAGAGACCCAGTACTTC
NA | NA | TRBJ1-2 | TRBV7-8 | 14 | CASTAERVGYGYTF | TGTGCCAGCACCGCCGAGAGGGTTGGGTATGGCTACACCTTC
TRBD2 | NA | TRBJ2-7 | TRBV5-1 | 16 | CASSAPTGSGAYEQYF | TGCGCCAGCAGCGCCCCCACCGGGAGCGGGGCCTACGAGCAGTACTTC
NA | few | TRBJ2-3 | TRBV20-1 | 18 | CSARPIRRGSSSTDTQYF | TGCAGTGCTAGACCTATAAGGAGGGGGTCCTCTAGCACAGATACGCAGTATTTT